In its sample, the clone carrying this TCR beta chain was seen a few times. This entry comes from a study of blood T cell repertoires in COVID-19. Study as a whole: T cells, B-cell-depleted T cells, or PBMCs provided the cDNA or gDNA that served as material.

In the authors' methods: Amplifying reference gene primers gave estimates of nucleated cell counts. TCRdb's copy holds only in-frame clones and misses some; the assay was immunoSEQ multiplex PCR. The V and J calls and clone size are taken from that table; D and trimming were inferred from the DNA. Of 200,000 to 250,000 clones in the sample, approximately 80% were seen once. The CDR3 runs 13 residues. Germline CDR1 and CDR2: KGHDR and SFDVKD. V was cut by 2 bases and J by 8 bases, with 11 bases left in between. The source is a man aged 35 to 55 who had recovered from COVID-19. V and J are TRBV24-1 and TRBJ1-2; D unclear. Sequencing was done on a sample of PBMCs or T cells enriched from blood (not recorded which). The CDR3 loop reads CATSDYDWEGYTF. The CDR3 DNA sequence: TGTGCCACCAGTGATTACGATTGGGAGGGCTACACCTTC.